This passage covers 11 T cell receptor beta chains from one sample sequenced in a study of OX40 agonist ivuxolimab in advanced cancers. Receptors were amplified or captured by the immunoSEQ multiplex PCR assay. TCRdb provides this immuneACCESS table in a form limited to in-frame rearrangements. Some clones are lacking; in checked studies, under half of them reflect an unresolved V gene, and why the rest are absent is not known. This sample holds tens of thousands of clones; about nine tenths were observed only once. Clones ranked in the top ten supply roughly 1% of the sample. The sequenced sample was CD4+ or CD8+ T cells sorted from blood, obtained in a trial of the OX40 agonist ivuxolimab. These receptors were taken from an adult with an advanced solid tumor such as melanoma, head and neck, liver or kidney cancer.

The chain carries TRBV28 and TRBJ1-5; possible D gene TRBD1, 5 bases. The CDR3 runs 11 residues. Trimming stripped 2 bases from V and 11 bases from J, with 7 bases between. Per the germline V gene, CDR1 is MDHEN and CDR2 is SYDVKM. The CDR3 is CASSLTGAQHF. CDR3 coding DNA: TGTGCCAGCAGTTTAACGGGGGCCCAGCATTTT.

This chain links TRBV5-6 with TRBJ2-5, with D possibly TRBD1 on 6 matching bases. The CDR3 sequence is 14 residues long. Germline lookup yields CDR1 SGHDT and CDR2 YYEEEE. Trimming took 1 base from V and 5 from J, leaving 12 bases between them. As DNA, the CDR3 is TGTGCCAGCAGCTTGTCAGGGGAGCAGGAGACCCAGTACTTC. Residues: CASSLSGEQETQYF. The full variable domain, its missing parts supplied by reference TRBV5-6 and TRBJ2-5, is DAGVTQSPTHLIKTRGQQVTLRCSPKSGHDTVSWYQQALGQGPQFIFQYYEEEERQRGNFPDRFSGHQFPNYSSELNVNALLLGDSALYLCASSLSGEQETQYFGPGTRLLVL.

The J gene is TRBJ2-1, the V gene TRBV11-2, with D perhaps TRBD2 (5 bases). The CDR3 covers 14 residues. V lost 0 bases and J lost 6, with 9 bases in between. Looked up from germline, CDR1 is SGHAT and CDR2 is FQNNGV. The DNA of the CDR3 is TGTGCCAGCAGCTTAGATCCAGCGGTCAATGAGCAGTTCTTC. It is translated as CASSLDPAVNEQFF.

J is TRBJ1-4 and V is TRBV28; 7 positions agree with TRBD1. Germline V gene sequence: CDR1 MDHEN, CDR2 SYDVKM. This CDR3 contains 15 residues. V shed 4 bases, J shed 3 bases, and the junction held 5 bases outside the gene matches. The CDR3 DNA reads as TGTGCCAGCAGTTACAGGGGCGAGGCTAATGAAAAACTGTTTTTT. As protein: CASSYRGEANEKLFF.

The chain joins TRBV27 to TRBJ2-1, with 15 bases fitting TRBD2. After removal of 8 bases from V and 3 bases from J, the junction contained 11 bases not matched to a gene. The CDR3 sequence is 18 residues long. CDR1 is MNHEY and CDR2 is SMNVEV in the germline V gene (reference sequence). In DNA form, the CDR3 reads TGTGCCAGCGCCGCGGGACTAGCGGGAGGTTCCTACTACAATGAGCAGTTCTTC. Protein sequence: CASAAGLAGGSYYNEQFF.

The chain joins TRBV28 to TRBJ2-7; 8 bases agree with TRBD2. Trimming cost V 5 bases and J 0 bases; bases outside gene matches: 6. The CDR3 runs 15 residues. The germline CDR1 and CDR2 sequences are MDHEN and SYDVKM. The CDR3 is CASSEAGANSYEQYF. Written as DNA, the CDR3 is TGTGCCAGCAGTGAAGCGGGAGCCAACTCCTACGAGCAGTACTTC.

This sequence joins TRBV5-1 and TRBJ2-1, with D perhaps TRBD2 (6 bases). The germline V gene has CDR1 SGHRS and CDR2 YFSETQ. The CDR3 has 15 residues. Trimming removed 4 bases at V and 10 bases at J, with 21 bases between. CDR3 nucleotides: TGCGCCAGCAGCCCCGGGGCGACCTCTCGGGGGGAGCAGTTCTTC. This gives the protein CASSPGATSRGEQFF.

The chain joins TRBV9 to TRBJ2-7; 10 positions agree with TRBD1. The length of the CDR3 is 17 residues. From germline, CDR1 is SGDLS and CDR2 YYNGEE. J was trimmed by 3 bases and V by 3 bases; bases with no gene match: 12. CDR3 loop: CASSATLGTGAFYEQYF. CDR3 coding DNA: TGTGCCAGCAGCGCAACACTGGGGACAGGGGCCTTCTACGAGCAGTACTTC.

V usage is TRBV4-2 and J usage is TRBJ2-3; TRBD1 is a possible D gene (6 bases). V was trimmed by 1 base and J by 1 base, leaving 9 bases between them. The germline V gene has CDR1 LGHNA and CDR2 YNFKEQ. This CDR3 contains 15 residues. The CDR3 sequence: CASSQVEGGTDTQYF. CDR3 in DNA: TGTGCCAGCAGCCAAGTCGAGGGGGGCACAGATACGCAGTATTTT.

This clone was seen just once. A read error may account for a junction end that differs from germline. The chain has TRBV7-7 and TRBJ2-5; D is ambiguous. Looked up from germline, CDR1 is SSHAT and CDR2 is FNYEAQ (reference sequence). This CDR3 has 14 amino acids. The CDR3 here is CASSLGESKETQYF. As DNA, the CDR3 is TGTGCTAGCAGCTTAGGAGAGTCAAAAGAGACCCAGTACTTC. The full variable domain, with the rest looked up from reference TRBV7-7 and TRBJ2-5, is GAGVSQSPRYKVTKRGQDVTLRCDPISSHATLYWYQQALGQGPEFLTYFNYEAQPDKSGLPSDRFSAERPEGSISTLTIQRTEQRDSAMYRCASSLGESKETQYFGPGTRLLVL.

V usage is TRBV7-3 and J usage is TRBJ1-1, with TRBD1 as a possible D gene (5 bases). The CDR3 has 13 residues. Germline V gene lookup returns CDR1 SGHTA and CDR2 FQGTGA. The V end was cut by 5 bases, the J end by 5 bases, with 12 bases between. This CDR3 reads CASSETGETEAFF. The CDR3 nucleotides read TGTGCCAGCAGCGAAACGGGGGAAACTGAAGCTTTCTTT.